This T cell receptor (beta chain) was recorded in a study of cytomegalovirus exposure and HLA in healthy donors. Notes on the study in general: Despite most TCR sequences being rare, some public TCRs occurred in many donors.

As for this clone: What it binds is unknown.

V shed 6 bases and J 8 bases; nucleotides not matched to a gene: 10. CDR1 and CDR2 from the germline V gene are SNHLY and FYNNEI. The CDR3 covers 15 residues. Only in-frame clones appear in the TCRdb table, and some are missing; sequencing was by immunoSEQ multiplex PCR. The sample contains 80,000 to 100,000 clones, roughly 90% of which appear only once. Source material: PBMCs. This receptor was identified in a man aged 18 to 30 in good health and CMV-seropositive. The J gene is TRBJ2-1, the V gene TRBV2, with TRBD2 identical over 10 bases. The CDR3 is CASSAERGGSDEQFF. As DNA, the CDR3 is TGTGCCAGCAGCGCGGAGCGGGGGGGCAGCGATGAGCAGTTCTTC.